This entry describes one T cell receptor (beta chain). Its antigen has not been determined. No quality values exist for individual bases; no much larger clone is one base distant. Looking up the germline V gene (reference sequence) yields CDR1 MNHEY and CDR2 SMNVEV. V is cut by 0 bases and J by 4 bases, and the space between the germline ends is 11 bases. The CDR3 runs 15 residues from the cysteine to the phenylalanine. Solely the CDR3 DNA is kept, with 45 bases framed from the first base. Libraries were constructed by the immunoSEQ multiplex PCR assay. Entries here come from immuneACCESS through TCRdb and include only in-frame sequences with V and J called. Some clones fail to appear in such tables; in the studies checked, an unresolved V gene covers under half of the shortfall, and the cause of the remainder is unknown. This sample has some 120,000 clones in its table, and 88% of those were observed once. The ten largest make up 10% to 15% of the sample.

For every enrolled patient, mismatch repair deficiency was confirmed by either polymerase chain reaction or immunohistochemistry. TCR sequencing was carried out for three patients who responded to pembrolizumab therapy. The phase II trial prospectively evaluated PD-1 blockade with pembrolizumab in advanced mismatch repair-deficient cancers, independent of tissue of origin. Serial peripheral blood T cell samples were collected before and at multiple times after starting PD-1 blockade. Blood sampling time points were reported as weeks after the first dose of pembrolizumab. This sample stems from a study of PD-1 blockade in mismatch repair-deficient tumors (dated by TCRdb to about 2017). The study in broad terms: The trial enrolled fewer than 90 consecutive patients with under 15 mismatch repair-deficient cancer types between late 2013 and 2016, all previously treated and progressing. Tumor-associated T cell clones in the peripheral blood of patients responding to PD-1 blockade were tracked using deep sequencing of TCR CDR3 regions.

Overall study results and their limits: Clones residing in the tumor, which were often undetectable in blood before treatment, expanded quickly after pembrolizumab and then contracted, generally before radiologic responses.

Sequencing used peripheral blood, obtained almost 74 weeks after starting pembrolizumab. The chain is made from TRBV27 and TRBJ2-3, with the D gene uncertain. This TCR was recovered from an adult with mismatch repair-deficient cancer. The CDR3 protein: CASSLSLLGADTQYF. In nucleotides, the sequence is TGTGCCAGCAGTTTATCCCTCCTAGGCGCAGATACGCAGTATTTT.